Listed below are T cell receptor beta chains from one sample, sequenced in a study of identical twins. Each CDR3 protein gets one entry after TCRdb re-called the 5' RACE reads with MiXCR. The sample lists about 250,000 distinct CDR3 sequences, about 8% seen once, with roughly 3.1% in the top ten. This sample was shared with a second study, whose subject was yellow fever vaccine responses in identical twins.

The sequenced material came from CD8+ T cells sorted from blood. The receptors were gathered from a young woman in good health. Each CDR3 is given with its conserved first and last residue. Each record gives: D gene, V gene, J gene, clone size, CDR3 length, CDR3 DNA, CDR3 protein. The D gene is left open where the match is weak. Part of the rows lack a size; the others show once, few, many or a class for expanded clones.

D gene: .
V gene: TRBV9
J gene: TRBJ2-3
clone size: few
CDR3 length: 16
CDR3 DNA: TGTGCCAGCAGCGTTCCCTTCCGGGGGGCCACAGATACGCAGTATTTT
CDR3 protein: CASSVPFRGATDTQYF

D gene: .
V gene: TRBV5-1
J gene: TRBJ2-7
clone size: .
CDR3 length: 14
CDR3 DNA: TGCGCCAGCAGCTTGGTGCAGGGAAATGGCGAGCAGTACTTC
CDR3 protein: CASSLVQGNGEQYF

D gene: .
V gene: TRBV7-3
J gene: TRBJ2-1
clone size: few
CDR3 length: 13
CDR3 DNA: TGTGCCAGCAGCTTATGGCTATCCAATGAGCAGTTCTTC
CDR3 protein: CASSLWLSNEQFF

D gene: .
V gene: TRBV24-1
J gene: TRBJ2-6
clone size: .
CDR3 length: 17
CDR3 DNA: TGTGCCACCAGTGACGGGGGACGGGAGAGTGGGGCCAACGTCCTGACTTTC
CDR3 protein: CATSDGGRESGANVLTF

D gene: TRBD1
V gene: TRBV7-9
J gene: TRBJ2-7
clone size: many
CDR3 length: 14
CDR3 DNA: TGTGCCAGCAGCTTAGGGGACAGGGCCCACGAGCAGTACTTC
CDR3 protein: CASSLGDRAHEQYF

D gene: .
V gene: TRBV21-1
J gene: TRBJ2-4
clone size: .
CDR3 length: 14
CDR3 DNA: TGTGCCAGCAGCAGTTCCACAGCCAAAAACATTCAGTACTTC
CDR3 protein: CASSSSTAKNIQYF

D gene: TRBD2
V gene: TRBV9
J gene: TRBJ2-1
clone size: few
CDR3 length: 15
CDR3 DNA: TGTGCCAGCAGCGCTAGCGGGGGCCCCTACAATGAGCAGTTCTTC
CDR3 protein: CASSASGGPYNEQFF

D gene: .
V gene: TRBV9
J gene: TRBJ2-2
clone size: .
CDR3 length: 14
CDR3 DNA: TGTGCCAGCAGCACCTCAACAGGGACCGGGGAGCTGTTTTTT
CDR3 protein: CASSTSTGTGELFF

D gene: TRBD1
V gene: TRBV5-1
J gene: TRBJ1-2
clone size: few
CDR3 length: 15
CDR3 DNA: TGCGCCAGCAGCGGAGGGACAGGAACACCGTGGGGCTACACCTTC
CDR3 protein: CASSGGTGTPWGYTF

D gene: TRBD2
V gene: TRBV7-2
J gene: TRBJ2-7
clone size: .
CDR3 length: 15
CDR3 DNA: TGTGCCAGCAGCTTTCGGAGGACTAGAAACTACGAGCAGTACTTC
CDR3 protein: CASSFRRTRNYEQYF

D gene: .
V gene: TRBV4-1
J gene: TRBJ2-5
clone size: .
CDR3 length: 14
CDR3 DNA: TGCGCCAGCAGCGAACGAACAGGGTCTGAGACCCAGTACTTC
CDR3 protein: CASSERTGSETQYF

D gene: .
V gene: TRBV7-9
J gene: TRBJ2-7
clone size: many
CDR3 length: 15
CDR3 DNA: TGTGCCAGCAGCTCCGGGACTTCCCTCTTCGGCGAGCAGTACTTC
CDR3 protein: CASSSGTSLFGEQYF

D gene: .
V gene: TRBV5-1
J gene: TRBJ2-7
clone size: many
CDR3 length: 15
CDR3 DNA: TGCGCCAGCAGCTTGGAAGGGACTGGCGACGGGGAGCAGTACTTC
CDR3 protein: CASSLEGTGDGEQYF

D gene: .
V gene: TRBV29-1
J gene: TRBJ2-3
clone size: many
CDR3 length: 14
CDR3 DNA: TGCAGCGTCCATTCCCAGGACCCGATAAATACGCAGTATTTT
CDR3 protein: CSVHSQDPINTQYF

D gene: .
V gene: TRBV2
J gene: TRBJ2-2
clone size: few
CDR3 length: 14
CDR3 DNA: TGTGCCAGCTCTCCGGGGGAAGACACCGGGGAGCTGTTTTTT
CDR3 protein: CASSPGEDTGELFF

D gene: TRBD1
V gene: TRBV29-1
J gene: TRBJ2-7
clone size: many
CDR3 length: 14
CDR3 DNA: TGCAGCGTTCGTTCCGGGACAGGAGGATACGAGCAGTACTTC
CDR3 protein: CSVRSGTGGYEQYF

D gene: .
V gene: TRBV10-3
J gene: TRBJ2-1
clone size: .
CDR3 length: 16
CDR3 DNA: TGTGCCATCAGTGAGTCGGGGCAGGACCTCTACAATGAGCAGTTCTTC
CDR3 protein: CAISESGQDLYNEQFF

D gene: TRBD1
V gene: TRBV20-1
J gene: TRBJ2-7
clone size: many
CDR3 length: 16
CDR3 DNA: TGCAGTGCTAGAGATTTTGTAAGGCAGGGGGCGGGCGAGCAGTACTTC
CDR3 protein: CSARDFVRQGAGEQYF

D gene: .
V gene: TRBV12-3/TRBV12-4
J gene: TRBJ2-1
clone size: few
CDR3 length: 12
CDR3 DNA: TGTGCCAGCAGTTTACCCCGGGATGAGCAGTTCTTC
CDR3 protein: CASSLPRDEQFF

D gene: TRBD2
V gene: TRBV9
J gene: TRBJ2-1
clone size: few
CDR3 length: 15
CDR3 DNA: TGTGCCAGCAGCGACGGGACTAGCGGGGGCGGTGAGCAGTTCTTC
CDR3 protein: CASSDGTSGGGEQFF

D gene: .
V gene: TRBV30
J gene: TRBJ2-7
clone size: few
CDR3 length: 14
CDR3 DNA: TGTGCCTGGAGTGTGGGTTCGGGATCCTACGAGCAGTACTTC
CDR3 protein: CAWSVGSGSYEQYF

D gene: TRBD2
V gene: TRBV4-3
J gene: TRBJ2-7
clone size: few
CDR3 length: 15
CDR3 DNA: TGCGCCAGCAGCCCGAGCGGGATGAGCTCCTACGAGCAGTACTTC
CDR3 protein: CASSPSGMSSYEQYF

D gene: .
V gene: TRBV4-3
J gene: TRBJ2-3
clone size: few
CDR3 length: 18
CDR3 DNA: TGCGCCAGCAGCCAAGAAGGGGCCTACGGAACCTCCACAGATACGCAGTATTTT
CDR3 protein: CASSQEGAYGTSTDTQYF

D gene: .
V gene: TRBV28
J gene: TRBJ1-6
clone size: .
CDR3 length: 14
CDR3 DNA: TGTGCCAGCACCAAGATAAAATCGGCTTCACCCCTCCACTTT
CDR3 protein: CASTKIKSASPLHF

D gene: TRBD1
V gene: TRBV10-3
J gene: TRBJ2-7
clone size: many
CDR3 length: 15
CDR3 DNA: TGTGCCATCAGTTCGACAGGGGACAGCTCCTACGAGCAGTACTTC
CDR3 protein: CAISSTGDSSYEQYF

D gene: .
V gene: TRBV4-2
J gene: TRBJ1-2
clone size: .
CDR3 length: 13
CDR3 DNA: TGTGCCAGCAGCCAGACGGTTAACTATGGCTACACCTTC
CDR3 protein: CASSQTVNYGYTF